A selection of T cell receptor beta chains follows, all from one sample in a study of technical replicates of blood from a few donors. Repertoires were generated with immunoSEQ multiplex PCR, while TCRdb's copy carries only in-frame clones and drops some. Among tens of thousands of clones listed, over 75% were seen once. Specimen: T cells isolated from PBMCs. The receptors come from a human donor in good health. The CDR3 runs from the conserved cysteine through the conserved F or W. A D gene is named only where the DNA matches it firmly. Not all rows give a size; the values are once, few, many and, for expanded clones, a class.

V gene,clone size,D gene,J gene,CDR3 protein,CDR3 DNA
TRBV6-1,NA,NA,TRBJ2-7,CASSEGAGTYEQYF,TGTGCCAGCAGTGAAGGGGCAGGAACCTACGAGCAGTACTTC
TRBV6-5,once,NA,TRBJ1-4,CASSRGATNEKLFF,TGTGCCAGCAGTCGGGGGGCAACTAATGAAAAACTGTTTTTT
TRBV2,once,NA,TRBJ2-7,CASSLIGEQYF,TGTGCCAGCAGTTTAATCGGCGAGCAGTACTTC
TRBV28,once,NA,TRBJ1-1,CASGDYTEAFF,TGTGCCAGCGGGGACTACACTGAAGCTTTCTTT
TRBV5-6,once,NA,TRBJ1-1,CASSLDSEAFF,TGTGCCAGCAGCTTGGACAGTGAAGCTTTCTTT
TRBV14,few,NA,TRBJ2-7,CASSRSIGAGEQYF,TGTGCCAGCAGCCGAAGCATAGGGGCCGGGGAGCAGTACTTC
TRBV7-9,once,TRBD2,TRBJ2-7,CASSILAGGFYEQYF,TGTGCCAGCAGCATCCTAGCGGGAGGATTCTACGAGCAGTACTTC
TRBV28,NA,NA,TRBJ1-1,CASSPHTEAFF,TGTGCCAGCAGTCCTCACACTGAAGCTTTCTTT
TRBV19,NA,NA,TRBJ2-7,CASSMGHVNEQYF,TGTGCCAGTAGTATGGGACATGTAAACGAGCAGTACTTC
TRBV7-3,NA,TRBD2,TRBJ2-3,CASSRTSGGDTQYF,TGTGCCAGCAGCAGAACTAGCGGAGGAGATACGCAGTATTTT
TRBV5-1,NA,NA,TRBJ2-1,CASAINLNYNEQFF,TGCGCCAGTGCTATTAACCTTAACTACAATGAGCAGTTCTTC
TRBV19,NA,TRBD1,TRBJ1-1,CASSISRDRETEAFF,TGTGCCAGTAGTATATCCCGGGACAGGGAAACTGAAGCTTTCTTT
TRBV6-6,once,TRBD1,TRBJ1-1,CASSLQGIMNTEAFF,TGTGCCAGCAGTTTACAGGGGATTATGAACACTGAAGCTTTCTTT
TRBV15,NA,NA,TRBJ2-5,CATSSQALQGYETQYF,TGTGCCACCAGCTCCCAAGCCTTACAGGGATACGAGACCCAGTACTTC
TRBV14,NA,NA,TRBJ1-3,CATPGGKLDTIYF,TGTGCCACTCCGGGGGGAAAACTGGACACCATATATTTT
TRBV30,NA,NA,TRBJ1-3,CAWSHGQISGNTIYF,TGTGCCTGGAGCCATGGACAGATCTCTGGAAACACCATATATTTT
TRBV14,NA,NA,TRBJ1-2,CASSRTGLRGYTF,TGTGCCAGCAGCCGAACAGGTTTGAGGGGCTACACCTTC
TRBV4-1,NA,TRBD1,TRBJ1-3,CASSQVQDRVDTIYF,TGCGCCAGCAGCCAAGTCCAAGACAGGGTGGACACCATATATTTT
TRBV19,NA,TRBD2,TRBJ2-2,CATPKREAPNTGELFF,TGTGCCACCCCGAAGCGGGAGGCCCCCAACACCGGGGAGCTGTTTTTT
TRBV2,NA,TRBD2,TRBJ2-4,CASSEGPAGGKNIQYF,TGTGCCAGCAGTGAAGGACCAGCGGGAGGGAAAAACATTCAGTACTTC
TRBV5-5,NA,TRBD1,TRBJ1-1,CASSPGQVPLNTEAFF,TGTGCCAGCAGCCCTGGACAGGTTCCCCTGAACACTGAAGCTTTCTTT
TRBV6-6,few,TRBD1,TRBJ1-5,CASSYSGTENHQPQHF,TGTGCCAGCAGTTACTCAGGGACAGAGAATCATCAGCCCCAGCATTTT
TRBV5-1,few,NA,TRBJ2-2,CASSLGQVEAGELFF,TGCGCCAGCAGCTTGGGGCAGGTGGAGGCCGGGGAGCTGTTTTTT
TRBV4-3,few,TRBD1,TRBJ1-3,CASSQVQGAEGNTIYF,TGCGCCAGCAGCCAAGTGCAGGGGGCGGAAGGAAACACCATATATTTT
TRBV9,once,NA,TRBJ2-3,CASSVAGTSTDTQYF,TGTGCCAGCAGCGTCGCAGGGACTAGCACAGATACGCAGTATTTT
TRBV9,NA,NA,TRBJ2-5,CASSVDRGTSAETQYF,TGTGCCAGCAGCGTAGATAGGGGGACATCTGCGGAGACCCAGTACTTC
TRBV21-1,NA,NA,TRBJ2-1,CASRAGACQFF,TGTGCCAGCAGAGCGGGAGCTTGTCAGTTCTTC
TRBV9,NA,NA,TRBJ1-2,CASTSVPNYGYTF,TGTGCCAGCACTTCGGTCCCTAACTATGGCTACACCTTC
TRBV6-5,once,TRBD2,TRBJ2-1,CATGLAGAYNEQFF,TGTGCCACCGGACTAGCAGGGGCCTACAATGAGCAGTTCTTC
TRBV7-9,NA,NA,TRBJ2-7,CASSRVGVHEQYF,TGTGCCAGCAGCCGCGTAGGGGTCCACGAGCAGTACTTC
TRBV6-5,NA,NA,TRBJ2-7,CASSYSAEATYEQYF,TGTGCCAGCAGTTACTCGGCGGAAGCAACCTACGAGCAGTACTTC
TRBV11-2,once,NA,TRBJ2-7,CASSHTNYEQYF,TGTGCCAGCAGCCACACTAACTACGAGCAGTACTTC
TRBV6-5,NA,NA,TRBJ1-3,CASSKTGNTIYF,TGTGCCAGCAGTAAAACAGGAAACACCATATATTTT
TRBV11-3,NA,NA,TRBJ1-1,CASSTLGDTEAFF,TGTGCCAGCAGCACCCTCGGGGACACTGAAGCTTTCTTT
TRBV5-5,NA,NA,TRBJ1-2,CASSLHTGGYTF,TGTGCCAGCAGCTTGCATACAGGCGGCTACACCTTC
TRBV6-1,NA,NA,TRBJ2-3,CASSGLGVSPTDTQYF,TGTGCCAGCAGTGGGTTAGGGGTAAGCCCCACAGATACGCAGTATTTT
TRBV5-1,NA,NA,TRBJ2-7,CASSFGGYEQYF,TGCGCCAGCAGCTTCGGGGGTTACGAGCAGTACTTC
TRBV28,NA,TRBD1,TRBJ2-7,CASRTGQTYEQYF,TGTGCCAGCAGGACGGGACAGACCTACGAGCAGTACTTC
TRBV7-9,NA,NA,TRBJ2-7,CASSSTLYEQYF,TGTGCCAGCAGTTCGACTCTCTACGAGCAGTACTTC
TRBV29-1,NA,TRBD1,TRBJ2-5,CSADRYQETQYF,TGCAGCGCGGACAGGTACCAAGAGACCCAGTACTTC
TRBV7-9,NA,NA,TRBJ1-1,CASSLNPATVAEAFF,TGTGCCAGCAGCTTAAATCCGGCAACAGTCGCTGAAGCTTTCTTT
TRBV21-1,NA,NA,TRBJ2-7,CASSKGSAAVSYEQYF,TGTGCCAGCAGCAAAGGGAGTGCGGCGGTGAGCTACGAGCAGTACTTC
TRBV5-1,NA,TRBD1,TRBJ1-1,CASSSQGTGPLDTEAFF,TGCGCCAGCAGCTCGCAAGGGACAGGGCCTTTGGATACTGAAGCTTTCTTT
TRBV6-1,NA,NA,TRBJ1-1,CASSDAGALDTEAFF,TGTGCCAGCAGTGATGCGGGGGCATTGGACACTGAAGCTTTCTTT
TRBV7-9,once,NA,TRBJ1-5,CASSLETAGNQPQHF,TGTGCCAGCAGCTTAGAGACAGCCGGCAATCAGCCCCAGCATTTT
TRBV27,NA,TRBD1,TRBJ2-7,CASSSGTGGAQYF,TGTGCCAGCAGTTCCGGGACAGGGGGGGCGCAGTACTTC
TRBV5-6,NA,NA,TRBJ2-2,CASSLDRAIQLFF,TGTGCCAGCAGCTTGGACAGGGCTATTCAGCTGTTTTTT
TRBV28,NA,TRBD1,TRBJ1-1,CASSLSRTYTGAPTEAFF,TGTGCCAGCAGTTTATCCAGAACTTATACAGGGGCCCCCACTGAAGCTTTCTTT